These T cell receptor beta chains were read from a single sample in a study of blood T cells in healthy people across ages. TCRdb redid the calling of the 5' RACE reads with MiXCR, one entry per CDR3 protein. The sample carries about 780,000 distinct CDR3 sequences, approximately 59% recorded once. Input material: blood. The receptors originated from a man under 40 in good health. CDR3s include the opening cysteine and the closing phenylalanine or tryptophan. Each record gives: D gene, clone size, V gene, CDR3 length, J gene, CDR3 protein, CDR3 DNA. D genes are given only for firm matches. The size entry is marked missing in some rows and otherwise reads once, few, many or a size class.

>NA|many|TRBV4-2|17|TRBJ2-1
CASSQGLGTSGGDEQFF
TGTGCCAGCAGCCAGGGCCTCGGGACATCCGGAGGCGATGAGCAGTTCTTC
>NA|NA|TRBV9|14|TRBJ2-7
CASSVDGPSYEQYF
TGTGCCAGCAGCGTAGACGGGCCCTCCTACGAGCAGTACTTC
>NA|few|TRBV9|15|TRBJ2-5
CASSVDGPDQETQYF
TGTGCCAGCAGCGTTGACGGGCCGGACCAAGAGACCCAGTACTTC
>NA|NA|TRBV2|14|TRBJ1-5
CASKERSGAWGQHF
TGTGCCAGCAAGGAGAGGTCAGGGGCCTGGGGGCAGCATTTT
>NA|once|TRBV28|16|TRBJ2-5
CASSFSGTIVGETQYF
TGTGCCAGCAGTTTTTCGGGGACAATAGTGGGGGAGACCCAGTACTTC
>NA|few|TRBV7-6|14|TRBJ2-7
CASSLEGWDYEQYF
TGTGCCAGCAGCTTAGAGGGGTGGGACTACGAGCAGTACTTC
>NA|NA|TRBV2|13|TRBJ2-7
CASRKRSSYEQYF
TGTGCCAGCAGGAAGAGAAGCTCCTACGAGCAGTACTTC
>NA|NA|TRBV27|13|TRBJ2-6
CASSPLNSNVLTF
TGTGCCAGCAGTCCACTAAACAGCAACGTCCTGACTTTC
>NA|NA|TRBV13|13|TRBJ2-1
CASSLEGYNEQVF
TGTGCCAGCAGCTTAGAGGGTTACAATGAGCAGGTCTTC
>TRBD1|NA|TRBV12-3/TRBV12-4|14|TRBJ1-5
CASSLLPGGQPQHF
TGTGCCAGCAGTTTATTGCCAGGGGGGCAGCCCCAGCATTTT
>NA|NA|TRBV9|14|TRBJ1-6
CASSVGAYNSPLHF
TGTGCCAGCAGCGTAGGAGCCTATAATTCACCCCTCCACTTT
>NA|NA|TRBV20-1|18|TRBJ2-5
CSARAPRRGDPIQETQYF
TGCAGTGCTAGAGCCCCCCGGAGGGGCGACCCCATTCAAGAGACCCAGTACTTC
>NA|NA|TRBV27|12|TRBJ2-7
CASRDKAYEQYF
TGTGCCAGCAGAGACAAAGCCTACGAGCAGTACTTC
>TRBD1|NA|TRBV20-1|12|TRBJ1-5
CSATQGRQPQHF
TGCAGTGCTACACAGGGGAGGCAGCCCCAGCATTTT
>NA|NA|TRBV4-3|15|TRBJ2-5
CASSQDRGRQETQYF
TGCGCCAGCAGCCAAGATCGTGGGAGACAAGAGACCCAGTACTTC
>TRBD2|NA|TRBV4-3|15|TRBJ2-3
CASSRVAGGTDTQYF
TGCGCCAGCAGCCGAGTAGCGGGGGGAACAGATACGCAGTATTTT
>TRBD2|NA|TRBV20-1|15|TRBJ2-5
CSALTSGGAGETQYF
TGCAGTGCGCTGACTAGCGGGGGGGCCGGTGAGACCCAGTACTTC
>TRBD2|once|TRBV20-1|16|TRBJ2-3
CSVSHRITSGTDTQYF
TGCAGTGTCAGCCACCGAATAACTAGCGGCACAGATACGCAGTATTTT
>NA|few|TRBV10-3|15|TRBJ2-7
CAISEGWEKGYEQYF
TGTGCCATCAGTGAAGGATGGGAAAAAGGATACGAGCAGTACTTC
>NA|NA|TRBV7-8|11|TRBJ2-1
CASGGLKTQFF
TGTGCCAGCGGCGGGTTAAAGACCCAGTTCTTC
>NA|NA|TRBV5-1|14|TRBJ1-4
CASSYGIRSEKLFF
TGCGCCAGCAGCTACGGGATCAGGAGTGAAAAACTGTTTTTT
>TRBD1|NA|TRBV20-1|14|TRBJ2-5
CSVQDRTRGETQYF
TGCAGTGTCCAGGACAGGACGAGGGGGGAGACCCAGTACTTC
>NA|NA|TRBV20-1|13|TRBJ2-1
CSATGVWANEHFF
TGCAGTGCTACAGGGGTATGGGCCAATGAGCATTTCTTC
>TRBD2|NA|TRBV12-3/TRBV12-4|14|TRBJ2-3
CASRRETATDTQYF
TGTGCCAGCAGGCGGGAGACAGCAACAGATACGCAGTATTTT
>NA|NA|TRBV4-3|15|TRBJ2-7
CASSQDRGGSYEQYF
TGTGCCAGCAGCCAAGATCGTGGGGGATCCTACGAGCAGTACTTC
>NA|once|TRBV27|14|TRBJ1-2
CASSVGSGVYGYTF
TGTGCCAGCAGTGTGGGGAGTGGGGTTTATGGCTACACCTTC
>NA|NA|TRBV10-3|14|TRBJ2-6
CAISPGTGANVPTF
TGTGCCATCAGCCCAGGAACTGGGGCCAACGTCCCGACTTTC
>NA|NA|TRBV7-2|13|TRBJ2-2
CASSSTPTGELFF
TGTGCCAGCAGCTCCACACCCACCGGGGAGCTGTTTTTT
>NA|NA|TRBV7-9|14|TRBJ1-1
CASSPWTLNTEAFF
TGTGCCAGCAGCCCCTGGACACTGAACACTGAAGCTTTCTTT
>NA|NA|TRBV4-1|14|TRBJ1-5
CASSQAGLSQPQHF
TGCGCCAGCAGCCAAGCTGGGCTCAGTCAGCCCCAGCATTTT
>TRBD2|NA|TRBV27|16|TRBJ2-7
CASSPLGGVSSYEQYF
TGTGCCAGCAGTCCCCTGGGAGGGGTAAGCTCCTACGAGCAGTACTTC
>NA|NA|TRBV7-9|15|TRBJ2-5
CASSLAYGGEETQYF
TGTGCCAGCAGCTTAGCGTACGGGGGCGAAGAGACCCAGTACTTC
>NA|NA|TRBV15|15|TRBJ2-1
CATSLPRAGYNEQFF
TGTGCCACCAGCCTTCCCCGGGCGGGGTACAATGAGCAGTTCTTC
>TRBD1|once|TRBV3-1|14|TRBJ2-3
CASENRGSTDTQYF
TGTGCCAGCGAAAACAGGGGGAGCACAGATACGCAGTATTTT
>NA|NA|TRBV18|17|TRBJ2-7
CASSPLQAGQGRGEQYF
TGTGCCAGCTCACCACTGCAAGCAGGACAAGGCCGGGGCGAGCAGTACTTC
>TRBD2|NA|TRBV7-2|14|TRBJ2-2
CASSPGLATGELFF
TGTGCCAGCAGCCCGGGACTAGCGACCGGGGAGCTGTTTTTT
>TRBD2|NA|TRBV2|16|TRBJ2-3
CASRSSSGGATDTQYF
TGTGCCAGCAGGAGCTCAAGCGGGGGGGCAACAGATACGCAGTATTTT
>NA|NA|TRBV27|15|TRBJ1-6
CASRVAGAYNSPLHF
TGTGCCAGCAGAGTTGCAGGGGCCTATAATTCACCCCTCCACTTT
>NA|few|TRBV29-1|14|TRBJ1-4
CSGRKGPFNEKLFF
TGCAGCGGCCGAAAGGGACCCTTTAATGAAAAACTGTTTTTT
>NA|NA|TRBV7-3|10|TRBJ2-7
CAPPIYEQYF
TGTGCCCCCCCAATATACGAGCAGTACTTC
>NA|NA|TRBV7-2|16|TRBJ2-7
CASSLALGQGYYEQYF
TGTGCCAGCAGCTTAGCGCTTGGTCAGGGGTACTACGAGCAGTACTTC
>NA|NA|TRBV20-1|14|TRBJ2-3
CSAPPGIYEDTQYF
TGCAGTGCCCCGCCGGGGATCTATGAAGATACGCAGTATTTT